This T cell receptor (beta chain) came from a study of blood T cell repertoires in COVID-19. Study in general: Italy, Spain and the United States were the sources of the convalescent and acute COVID-19 samples.

The CDR3 covers 15 residues. Looked up from germline, CDR1 is MDHEN and CDR2 is SYDVKM. V was trimmed by 2 bases and J by 2 bases, leaving 11 bases between them. Profiling relied on immunoSEQ multiplex PCR, and the TCRdb table lists in-frame clones only, not all of them. In the table there are approximately 160,000 clones, roughly 80% of which are singletons. Two negative PCRs, clearance, or symptom resolution had been documented for recovered Cohort 3 donors. The chain joins TRBV28 to TRBJ2-3; tentatively, D is TRBD2 (5 bases). This TCR came from a woman in her fifties or sixties who had recovered from COVID-19. The sequenced sample consisted of PBMCs or T cells enriched from blood (not recorded which). The CDR3 reads CASSLGLGPTDTQYF. Here the CDR3 DNA reads TGTGCCAGCAGTTTAGGACTTGGCCCCACAGATACGCAGTATTTT. The variable domain in full, with the rest retrieved from reference TRBV28 and TRBJ2-3, is DVKVTQSSRYLVKRTGEKVFLECVQDMDHENMFWYRQDPGLGLRLIYFSYDVKMKEKGDIPEGYSVSREKKERFSLILESASTNQTSMYLCASSLGLGPTDTQYFGPGTRLTVL.